Below are 4 T cell receptor beta chains sequenced from a single sample in a study of cytomegalovirus exposure and HLA in healthy donors. It was with 60 Vbeta and 13 Jbeta primers that the PCR ran. TCRdb's copy holds only in-frame clones and misses some; the assay was immunoSEQ multiplex PCR. The sample has fewer than 100,000 clones; 69% are singletons. Sequencing was performed on PBMCs. Receptors originate from a female donor in good health and CMV-seronegative.

The genes are TRBV6-6 and TRBJ2-5; D gene uncertain. With 0 bases removed from V and 0 bases from J, the gap between germline ends came to 5 bases. Germline V gives CDR1 MNHNY, CDR2 SVGAGI (reference sequence). The CDR3 extends over 14 amino acids. CDR3 loop: CASSYSQYQETQYF. The CDR3 DNA reads as TGTGCCAGCAGTTACTCGCAGTACCAAGAGACCCAGTACTTC.

This clone was recorded a few times. The chain joins TRBV7-2 to TRBJ2-6, with D hard to call. This CDR3 spans 13 amino acids. V lost 3 bases, J lost 4 bases, and 4 bases lay in between. In germline, CDR1 is SGHTA, CDR2 FQGNSA. The CDR3 is CASSFSGANVLTF. The CDR3 coding sequence is TGTGCCAGCAGCTTCTCCGGGGCCAACGTCCTGACTTTC.

CDR3 DNA sequence: TGTGCTAGTGGCCTGACAGGGGGCCACGGTGGCTACACCTTC. Translation: CASGLTGGHGGYTF. V is TRBV12-5 and J is TRBJ1-2; 10 positions agree with TRBD1. This CDR3 comprises 14 residues. Germline lookup yields CDR1 LGHNT and CDR2 FRNRAP. J gave up 7 bases and V 6 bases, and 8 bases lay outside the gene matches.

J is TRBJ2-3 and V is TRBV15, with a possible D match to TRBD2 (6 bases). The CDR3 is 14 residues long. Germline values: CDR1 LNHNV, CDR2 YYDKDF (reference sequence). The V end lost 4 bases, the J end lost 3 bases, and 11 bases lay between the germline ends. The CDR3 spells CATSKWEATDTQYF. The CDR3 DNA is TGTGCCACCAGCAAGTGGGAGGCGACAGATACGCAGTATTTT.